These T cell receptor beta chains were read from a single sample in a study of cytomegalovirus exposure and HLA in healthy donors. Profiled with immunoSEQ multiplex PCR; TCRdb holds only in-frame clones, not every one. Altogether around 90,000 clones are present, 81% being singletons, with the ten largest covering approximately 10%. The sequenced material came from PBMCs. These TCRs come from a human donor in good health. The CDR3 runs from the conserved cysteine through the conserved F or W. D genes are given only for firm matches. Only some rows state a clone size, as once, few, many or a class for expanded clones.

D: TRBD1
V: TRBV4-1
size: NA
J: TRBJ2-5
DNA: TGCGCCAGCAGCCAAAAAGTCGAGGGGGCGTGGGAGACCCAGTACTTC
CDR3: CASSQKVEGAWETQYF

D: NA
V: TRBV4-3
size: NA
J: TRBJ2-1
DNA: TGCGCCAGCAGCAACGAGTATTACAATGAGCAGTTCTTC
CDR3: CASSNEYYNEQFF

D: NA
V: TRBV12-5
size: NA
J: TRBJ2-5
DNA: TGTGCTAGTGGTTTAAACCGAGGGTCGGAGACCCAGTACTTC
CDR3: CASGLNRGSETQYF

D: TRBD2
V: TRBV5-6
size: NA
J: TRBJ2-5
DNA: TGTGCCAGCGGCTTGGCCCCGTTTGCGGGAGGGGGTGAGACCCAGTACTTC
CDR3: CASGLAPFAGGGETQYF

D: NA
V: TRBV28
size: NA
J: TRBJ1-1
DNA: TGTGCCAGCAGCCCAGAGGGGGGGCCTCTGAACACTGAAGCTTTCTTT
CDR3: CASSPEGGPLNTEAFF

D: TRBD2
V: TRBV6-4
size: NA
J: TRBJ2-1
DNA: TGTGCCAGCAGTATTGACGGAGCGGGGTCCTACAATGAGCAGTTCTTC
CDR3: CASSIDGAGSYNEQFF

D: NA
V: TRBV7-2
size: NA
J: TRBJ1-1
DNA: TGTGCCAGCAGCTTATTCGTTCGGGAAGCTTTCTTT
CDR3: CASSLFVREAFF

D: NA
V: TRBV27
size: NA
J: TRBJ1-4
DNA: TGTGCCAGCAGTTTGAAAGCGAGACCAACTAATGAAAAACTGTTTTTT
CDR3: CASSLKARPTNEKLFF

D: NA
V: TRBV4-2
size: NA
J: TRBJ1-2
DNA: TGTGCCAGCAGCCCACAGGACGACTATGGCTACACCTTC
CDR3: CASSPQDDYGYTF

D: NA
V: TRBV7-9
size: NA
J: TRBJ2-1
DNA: TGTGCCAGCAGCTTTGGCGCGGACAATGAGCAGTTCTTC
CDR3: CASSFGADNEQFF

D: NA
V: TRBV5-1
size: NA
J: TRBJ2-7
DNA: TGCGCCAGCAGCTGGGGACACACCTACGAGCAGTACTTC
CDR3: CASSWGHTYEQYF

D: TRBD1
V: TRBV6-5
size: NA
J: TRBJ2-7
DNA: TGTGCCAGCAGACGGACAGGGCGCTACGAGCAGTACTTC
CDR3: CASRRTGRYEQYF

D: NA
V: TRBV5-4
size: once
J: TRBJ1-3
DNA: TGTGCCAGCAGCTTGGACCCGGGTCCGAGAGGAAACACCATATATTTT
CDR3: CASSLDPGPRGNTIYF

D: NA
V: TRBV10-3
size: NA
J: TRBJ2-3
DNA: TGTGCCATCAGTGAGGGAACGCCTAGCACAGATGCGCAGTATTTT
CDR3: CAISEGTPSTDAQYF

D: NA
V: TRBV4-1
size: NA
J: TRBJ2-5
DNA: TGCGCCAGCAGCCAAGGTGGGCCCGAGACCCAGTACTTC
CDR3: CASSQGGPETQYF

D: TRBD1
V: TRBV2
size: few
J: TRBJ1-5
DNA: TGTGCCAGCAGCAGGGACAGGGGAGTAAATCAGCCCCAGCATTTT
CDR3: CASSRDRGVNQPQHF

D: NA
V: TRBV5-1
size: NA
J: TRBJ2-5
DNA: TGCGCCAGCAGCTTCCAAGGGGACCAAGAGACCCAGTACTTC
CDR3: CASSFQGDQETQYF

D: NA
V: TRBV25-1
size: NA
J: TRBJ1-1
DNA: TGTGCCAGCAGTGCCCGCACTGAAGCTTTCTTT
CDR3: CASSARTEAFF

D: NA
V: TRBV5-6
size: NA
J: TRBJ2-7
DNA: TGTGCCAGCAGCTCGTCCTTAGAGCAGTACTTC
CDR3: CASSSSLEQYF

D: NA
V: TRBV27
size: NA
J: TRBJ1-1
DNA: TGTGCCAGCAGTTTGTTGCAGGGAATGAACACTGAAGCTTTCTTT
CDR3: CASSLLQGMNTEAFF

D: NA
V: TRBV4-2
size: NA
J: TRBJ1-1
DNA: TGTGCCAGCAGCCAGGCTACCCAGGGGCCGCGTGAAGCTTTCTTT
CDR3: CASSQATQGPREAFF

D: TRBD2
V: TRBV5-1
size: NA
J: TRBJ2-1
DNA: TGCGCCAGCAGCGCTAGCGGGGCCCTCTACAATGAGCAGTTCTTC
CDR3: CASSASGALYNEQFF

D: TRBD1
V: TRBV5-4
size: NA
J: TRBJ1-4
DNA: TGTGCCAGCAGCCGAGGGACAGGTGAAGAAAAACTGTTTTTT
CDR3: CASSRGTGEEKLFF

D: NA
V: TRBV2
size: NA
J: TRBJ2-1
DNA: TGTGCCAGCAGGGATAACCTTGGGGGGTTTAACAATGAGCAGTTCTTC
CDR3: CASRDNLGGFNNEQFF

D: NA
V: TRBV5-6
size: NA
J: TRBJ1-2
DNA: TGTGCCAGCAGCCAACTAGGCTATGGCTACACCTTC
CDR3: CASSQLGYGYTF

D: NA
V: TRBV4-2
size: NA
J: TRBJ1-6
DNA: TGTGCCAGCAGCCAAGATCCCTCCACGGGAAGGGCAGCCGTTAATTCACCCCTCCACTTT
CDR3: CASSQDPSTGRAAVNSPLHF

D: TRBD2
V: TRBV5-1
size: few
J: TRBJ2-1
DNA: TGCGCCAGCACCCGGACTAGCGGGAGAAACAATGAGCAGTTCTTC
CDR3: CASTRTSGRNNEQFF

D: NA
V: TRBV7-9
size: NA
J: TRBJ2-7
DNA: TGTGCCAGCAGCTTAGAGGGGAACGAGCAGTACTTC
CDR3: CASSLEGNEQYF

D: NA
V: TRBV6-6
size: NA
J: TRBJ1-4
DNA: TGTGCCAGCAGCAAGGAGGGGTCAACTAATGAAAAACTGTTTTTT
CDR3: CASSKEGSTNEKLFF

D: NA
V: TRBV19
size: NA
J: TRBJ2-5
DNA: TGTGCCAGTAGTGCCAGGGAGACCCAGTACTTC
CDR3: CASSARETQYF

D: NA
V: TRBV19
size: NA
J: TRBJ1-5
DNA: TGTGCCAGTAGTATACAAGCCGACTTTAGCAATCAGCCCCAGCATTTT
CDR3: CASSIQADFSNQPQHF

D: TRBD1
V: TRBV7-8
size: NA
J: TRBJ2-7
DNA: TGTGCCAGCAGCCTCCCGGGACAGGGGAAACGGCAGTACTTC
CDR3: CASSLPGQGKRQYF

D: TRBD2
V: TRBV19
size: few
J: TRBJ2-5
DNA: TGTGCCAGTAGTATTTTCCCTAGCGGGAGGGGAGAGACCCAGTACTTC
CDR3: CASSIFPSGRGETQYF

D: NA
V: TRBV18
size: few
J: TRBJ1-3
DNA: TGTGCCAGCTCACCCCAGCCGACAGGCAACTCTGGAAACACCATATATTTT
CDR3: CASSPQPTGNSGNTIYF

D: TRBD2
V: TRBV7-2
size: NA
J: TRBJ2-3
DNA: TGTGCCAGCAGCCAAACTAGCGGGAGTGATACGCAGTATTTT
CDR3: CASSQTSGSDTQYF

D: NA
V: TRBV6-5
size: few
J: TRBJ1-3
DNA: TGTGCCAGCAAAGACAGGCACTCTGGAAACACCATATATTTT
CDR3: CASKDRHSGNTIYF

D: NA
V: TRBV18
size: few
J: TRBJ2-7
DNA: TGTGCCAGCTCACCAGTGCAGGGCATCGGCGGAACTTTTACCTACGAGCAGTACTTC
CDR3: CASSPVQGIGGTFTYEQYF

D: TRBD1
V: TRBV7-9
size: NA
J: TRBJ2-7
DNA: TGTGCCAGCAGCTCTCGACAGGGCCTCCTCTACGAGCAGTACTTC
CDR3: CASSSRQGLLYEQYF

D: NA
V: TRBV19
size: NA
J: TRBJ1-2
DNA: TGTGCCACCCGCCCCGGGGGCTATGGCTACACCTTC
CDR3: CATRPGGYGYTF

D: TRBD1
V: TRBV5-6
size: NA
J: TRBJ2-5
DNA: TGTGCCAGCAGCTGGACCCCGTCCGGGACAGCACAAGAGACCCAGTACTTC
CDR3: CASSWTPSGTAQETQYF

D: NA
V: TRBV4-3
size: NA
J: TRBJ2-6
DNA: TGCGCCAGCAGCCCCACCTCCCCGGCAACTATCTCTGGGGCCAACGTCCTGACTTTC
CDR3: CASSPTSPATISGANVLTF

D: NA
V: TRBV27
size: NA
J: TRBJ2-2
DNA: TGTGCCAGCAGTTTCGGAGTCGGGGAGCTGTTTTTT
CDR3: CASSFGVGELFF

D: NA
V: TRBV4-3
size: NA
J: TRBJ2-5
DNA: TGCGCCAGCAGCCAAGATCGGTTTGGGTACTTC
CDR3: CASSQDRFGYF

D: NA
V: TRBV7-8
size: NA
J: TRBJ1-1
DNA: TGTGCCAGCAGCTTGTTTCGGGGGGCCACTGAAGCTTTCTTT
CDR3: CASSLFRGATEAFF

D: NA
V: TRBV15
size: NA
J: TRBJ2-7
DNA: TGTGCCACCAGCAGAGGACGGGGGTCCTACTACGAGCAGTACTTC
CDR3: CATSRGRGSYYEQYF

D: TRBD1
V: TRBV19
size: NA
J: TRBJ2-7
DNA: TGTGCCAGTAGTATAGGACAGGGGTTCTACGAGCAGTACTTC
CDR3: CASSIGQGFYEQYF

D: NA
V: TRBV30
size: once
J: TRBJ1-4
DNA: TGTGCCTGGAGGGCGGGGGGGGCCCATGAAAAACTGTTTTTT
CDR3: CAWRAGGAHEKLFF

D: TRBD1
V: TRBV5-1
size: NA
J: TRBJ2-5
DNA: TGCGCCAGCAGCCTGGGGACAGAGCAAGAGACCCAGTACTTC
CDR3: CASSLGTEQETQYF